The 29 T cell receptor beta chains below were found in one sample sequenced in a study of blood T cell repertoires in COVID-19. TCRdb's table, derived via immunoSEQ multiplex PCR, lists solely in-frame clones and lacks some. Counted here are fewer than 90,000 clones, about nine tenths occurring once; the ten biggest clones make up 15%. Input material: peripheral blood. The receptors come from a male donor with acute or convalescent COVID-19.

The chain has TRBV18 and TRBJ2-7; D call uncertain. The CDR3 contains 14 residues. V dropped 6 bases and J dropped 4 bases, with 16 bases sitting between them. Germline assignment: CDR1 KGHSH and CDR2 LQKENI. The CDR3 DNA reads TGTGCCAGCTCCCATGACAAGAGACCTTACGAGCAGTACTTC. Its translation: CASSHDKRPYEQYF.

V is TRBV2 and J is TRBJ2-3; 11 bases agree with TRBD1. Germline lookup yields CDR1 SNHLY and CDR2 FYNNEI. V gave up 6 bases and J gave up 5 bases; unmatched junction bases: 7. This CDR3 spans 15 amino acids. For the CDR3, the DNA is TGTGCCAGCAGCGCCGGGACAGGGGGAATAGATACGCAGTATTTT. This translates into CASSAGTGGIDTQYF.

The rearrangement joins TRBV6-5 to TRBJ2-7; 7 bases are a match to TRBD1. CDR3 length: 16 amino acids. The junction had 7 bases not matched to a gene; V was cut back by 0 bases and J by 2 bases. Germline values: CDR1 MNHEY, CDR2 SVGAGI. DNA for the CDR3: TGTGCCAGCAGTTACTCAGGGGGCAGGGCCACCTACGAGCAGTACTTC. It specifies CASSYSGGRATYEQYF.

V gene TRBV5-4 combines with J gene TRBJ2-6, with 10 positions matching TRBD1. Germline assignment: CDR1 SGHNT and CDR2 YYREEE (reference sequence). CDR3 length: 17 amino acids. V shed 10 bases, J shed 3 bases, and the junction held 13 bases outside the gene matches. Written as DNA, the CDR3 is TGTGCCCTGACGGCGGGACAGGGGTGGGTTGGGGCCAACGTCCTGACTTTC. It specifies CALTAGQGWVGANVLTF.

The chain uses TRBV3-1 (or the pseudogene TRBV3-2) and TRBJ2-1, with D possibly being TRBD2 (6 bases). The V and J ends lost 0 bases and 4 bases respectively, with 10 bases between them. This CDR3 contains 15 residues. The germline CDR1 and CDR2 sequences are LGHDT and YNNKEL (reference sequence). This CDR3 reads CASSQEDYPYNEQFF. The DNA for the CDR3 is TGTGCCAGCAGCCAAGAGGACTACCCTTACAATGAGCAGTTCTTC.

This chain uses TRBV5-1 with TRBJ1-1; D might be TRBD1 (5 bases). Germline V gives CDR1 SGHRS, CDR2 YFSETQ. V gave up 0 bases and J gave up 8 bases, with 11 bases separating them. This CDR3 is 13 amino acids long. The CDR3 spells CASSLVQGPEAFF. The CDR3 coding sequence is TGCGCCAGCAGCTTGGTGCAGGGCCCCGAAGCTTTCTTT.

This rearrangement joins TRBV19 to TRBJ1-1; 7 nucleotides match TRBD1. CDR3 length equals 14 residues. The V and J ends lost 5 bases and 1 base, in that order; junction bases with no gene match: 4. Germline CDR1 is LNHDA and CDR2 is SQIVND (reference sequence). CDR3 bases: TGTGCCAGTAGTGGGTGGACAGGGAACACTGAAGCTTTCTTT. As protein: CASSGWTGNTEAFF.

CDR3 amino acids: CASRGSGRREETQYF. The CDR3 region has the DNA TGCGCCAGCAGAGGGAGCGGGCGCCGGGAGGAGACCCAGTACTTC. The chain recombines TRBV5-1 with TRBJ2-5; possible D gene TRBD2, 6 bases. Germline V gene lookup returns CDR1 SGHRS and CDR2 YFSETQ. V shed 5 bases and J shed 5 bases, with 19 bases lying between them. The CDR3 has 15 amino acids.

The genes are TRBV19 and TRBJ1-5, with D tentatively TRBD1 (6 bases). The CDR3 has 17 amino acids. The germline V gene encodes CDR1 LNHDA and CDR2 SQIVND (reference sequence). V shed 5 bases and J shed 4 bases, with 21 bases lying between them. The DNA for the CDR3 is TGTGCCAGTAGTCCCATAATAGGGGGAGTTTCGAATCAGCCCCAGCATTTT. Translated: CASSPIIGGVSNQPQHF.

This chain links TRBV9 with TRBJ2-1; 8 nucleotides match TRBD2. Per germline, CDR1 SGDLS and CDR2 YYNGEE. Trimming removed 2 bases from V and 3 bases from J; junction bases left unmatched: 7. The CDR3 spans 16 residues. The CDR3 bases are TGTGCCAGCAGCGTCGATGCGGGGGGCAGCTACAATGAGCAGTTCTTC. Translation: CASSVDAGGSYNEQFF.

The chain has TRBV6-1 and TRBJ2-7; no clear D. The CDR3 covers 12 residues. V was shortened by 0 bases and J by 3 bases, with 3 bases between the two germline ends. The germline gives CDR1 MNHNS, CDR2 SASEGT. CDR3 nucleotides: TGTGCCAGCAGTGAAGCCTACTACGAGCAGTACTTC. Protein: CASSEAYYEQYF.

The chain recombines TRBV6-1 with TRBJ2-3, with D uncertain. Trimming stripped 3 bases from V and 2 bases from J, with 6 bases between. The CDR3 contains 13 residues. CDR1 is MNHNS, CDR2 SASEGT, per germline. In nucleotides, the CDR3 is TGTGCCAGCAGTGACAGGCCCACAGATACGCAGTATTTT. This sequence encodes CASSDRPTDTQYF.

CDR3 residues: CATSDHGLAFGNEQFF. As DNA, the CDR3 is TGTGCCACCAGTGATCATGGACTAGCCTTTGGAAATGAGCAGTTCTTC. This chain joins TRBV24-1 and TRBJ2-1; 8 bases fit TRBD2. With V trimmed by 3 bases and J by 7 bases, 10 bases remained unmatched. The CDR3 extends over 16 amino acids. Germline V gives CDR1 KGHDR, CDR2 SFDVKD.

This clone was recorded only once. The rearrangement links TRBV18 to TRBJ2-5; D perhaps matches TRBD1 (5 bases). This CDR3 has 14 amino acids. V lost 3 bases and J lost 4, with 12 bases in between. Germline V gene sequence: CDR1 KGHSH, CDR2 LQKENI. CDR3 coding DNA: TGTGCCAGCTCACCCCCCCAAGGGGCAGAGACCCAGTACTTC. Translating gives CASSPPQGAETQYF. Full variable domain (outside the CDR3, taken from reference TRBV18 and TRBJ2-5): NAGVMQNPRHLVRRRGQEARLRCSPMKGHSHVYWYRQLPEEGLKFMVYLQKENIIDESGMPKERFSAEFPKEGPSILRIQQVVRGDSAAYFCASSPPQGAETQYFGPGTRLLVL.

The chain joins TRBV5-1 to TRBJ1-5; 7 nucleotides match TRBD1. With V trimmed by 2 bases and J by 9 bases, 8 bases remained unmatched. CDR1 SGHRS and CDR2 YFSETQ come from the germline V gene. The CDR3 has 14 amino acids. CDR3 in amino acids: CASSFGQASSPQHF. The CDR3 coding sequence is TGCGCCAGCAGCTTTGGACAGGCGTCCTCGCCCCAGCATTTT.

The chain combines TRBV12-1 with TRBJ2-3; the D call TRBD1 from the table was never checked on the DNA. TRBV12-1 is assigned pseudogene status. The CDR3 runs 15 residues. The CDR3 bases are TGTGCCAGCAGCACGGACAGGGAAAGCACAGATACGCAGTATTTT. Residues: CASSTDRESTDTQYF.

The chain employs TRBV5-4 and TRBJ2-5; a weak D match, TRBD2 (6 bases). Germline V gives CDR1 SGHNT, CDR2 YYREEE (reference sequence). Trimming left V 4 bases short and J 5 bases short, with 15 bases between. CDR3 length: 14 amino acids. CDR3: CASSPRDSGETQYF. The CDR3 bases are TGTGCCAGCAGCCCTCGGGACTCCGGGGAGACCCAGTACTTC.

This rearrangement joins TRBV3-1 (or the pseudogene TRBV3-2) to TRBJ1-1; D uncertain. Trimming shortened V by 1 base and J by 4 bases, and 13 bases separated the two germline ends. Germline-derived CDR1 and CDR2 are LGHDT and YNNKEL (reference sequence). The CDR3 has 15 amino acids. The CDR3 DNA sequence: TGTGCCAGCAGCCAAGCCAGGATGGCGGGCACTGAAGCTTTCTTT. This encodes CASSQARMAGTEAFF.

The chain links TRBV30 to TRBJ2-3; D call uncertain. From germline, CDR1 is GTSNPN and CDR2 SVGIG (reference sequence). The CDR3 is 13 residues long. V shed 0 bases and J shed 4 bases, with 8 bases lying between them. CDR3 residues: CAWSVFPADTQYF. Written as DNA, the CDR3 is TGTGCCTGGAGTGTATTCCCGGCAGATACGCAGTATTTT. Complete variable domain (other parts from reference TRBV30 and TRBJ2-3): SQTIHQWPATLVQPVGSPLSLECTVEGTSNPNLYWYRQAAGRGLQLLFYSVGIGQISSEVPQNLSASRPQDRQFILSSKKLLLSDSGFYLCAWSVFPADTQYFGPGTRLTVL.

This sequence joins TRBV14 and TRBJ1-2; D uncertain. Germline V lookup: CDR1 SGHDN, CDR2 FVKESK. CDR3 length equals 18 residues. The V end lost 0 bases, the J end lost 2 bases, and 19 bases lay between the germline ends. CDR3 nucleotides: TGTGCCAGCAGCCAAGATACAGATTGGGTCGGCACCAACTATGGCTACACCTTC. This gives the protein CASSQDTDWVGTNYGYTF.

The J gene is TRBJ2-1, the V gene TRBV7-2, with 9 bases lining up with TRBD1. CDR3 length: 14 residues. The ends lost 4 bases at V and 4 bases at J; junction bases unmatched: 2. Germline-derived CDR1 and CDR2 are SGHTA and FQGNSA. The CDR3 loop is CASSSGQGYNEQFF. The DNA for the CDR3 is TGTGCCAGCAGCTCGGGACAGGGTTACAATGAGCAGTTCTTC.

This chain uses TRBV6-5 with TRBJ2-7; a weak D match, TRBD2 (6 bases). CDR3 length: 12 amino acids. Germline CDR1 MNHEY, CDR2 SVGAGI. With 6 bases removed from V and 6 bases from J, the gap between germline ends came to 12 bases. The CDR3 DNA follows: TGTGCCAGCAGCGCGGGACTTCGCGAGCAGTACTTC. As protein: CASSAGLREQYF.

The gene calls are TRBV7-9 and TRBJ1-1, with D possibly being TRBD1 (6 bases). The CDR3 extends over 18 amino acids. V was pared by 5 bases and J by 3 bases, with 25 bases between. Looked up from germline, CDR1 is SEHNR and CDR2 is FQNEAQ (reference sequence). In DNA, the CDR3 is TGTGCCAGCAGCGCTAGAACGACAGGCCTAATATATTACACTGAAGCTTTCTTT. It specifies CASSARTTGLIYYTEAFF. Using reference TRBV7-9 and TRBJ1-1 for the parts outside the CDR3, the full variable domain is DTGVSQNPRHKITKRGQNVTFRCDPISEHNRLYWYRQTLGQGPEFLTYFQNEAQLEKSRLLSDRFSAERPKGSFSTLEIQRTEQGDSAMYLCASSARTTGLIYYTEAFFGQGTRLTVV.

The V and J genes are TRBV4-2 and TRBJ2-1, with 9 bases lining up with TRBD1. Losses at the gene ends were 7 bases for V and 5 bases for J; bases not matched to a gene: 9. CDR3 size: 15 residues. In germline, CDR1 is LGHNA, CDR2 YNFKEQ. The CDR3 sequence: CASTRGDRVNNEQFF. In DNA form, the CDR3 reads TGTGCCAGCACCAGAGGGGACAGGGTAAACAATGAGCAGTTCTTC.

The rearrangement uses TRBV5-6 and TRBJ2-7; TRBD2 is a possible D gene (5 bases). Germline V gives CDR1 SGHDT, CDR2 YYEEEE. CDR3 length equals 14 residues. The ends were cut back, 6 bases at V and 4 bases at J, with 17 bases in the middle. The CDR3 DNA sequence: TGTGCCAGCACCCCCGCGGGCAGACATTACGAGCAGTACTTC. Translated: CASTPAGRHYEQYF.

V gene TRBV11-2 combines with J gene TRBJ2-2; TRBD1 aligns across 9 bases. Germline V gene data show CDR1 as SGHAT and CDR2 as FQNNGV. The length of the CDR3 is 17 residues. V lost 5 bases, J lost 5 bases, and 12 bases stayed unmatched. The DNA for the CDR3 is TGTGCCAGCAGCCTCGCCCCTTGGACAGGGGTTACCGGGGAGCTGTTTTTT. Protein product: CASSLAPWTGVTGELFF.

This chain joins TRBV18 and TRBJ1-1, with D maybe TRBD1 (6 bases). The V and J ends lost 6 bases and 4 bases respectively, with 12 bases between them. The CDR3 is 13 residues long. Germline assignment: CDR1 KGHSH and CDR2 LQKENI. The CDR3 DNA reads TGTGCCAGCTCTCCCTCAGGGGCCACTGAAGCTTTCTTT. It codes for CASSPSGATEAFF.

The chain employs TRBV30 and TRBJ1-2; TRBD1 might be the D (5 bases). Trimming left V 8 bases short and J 8 bases short, with 21 bases between. This CDR3 spans 13 amino acids. The germline gives CDR1 GTSNPN, CDR2 SVGIG (reference sequence). CDR3 sequence: CALEYKGLRGYTF. CDR3 coding DNA: TGTGCCCTGGAGTATAAGGGGTTAAGAGGCTACACCTTC.

This clone was counted a single time. The V and J genes are TRBV2 and TRBJ1-2; D gene uncertain. CDR1 is SNHLY and CDR2 is FYNNEI in the germline V gene. Trimming removed 10 bases at V and 7 bases at J, with 16 bases between. The CDR3 contains 12 residues. This CDR3 reads CAISQEGSGYTF. DNA for the CDR3: TGTGCCATCTCCCAGGAGGGAAGTGGCTACACCTTC. The full variable domain, in which reference TRBV2 and TRBJ1-2 provide the parts outside the CDR3, is EPEVTQTPSHQVTQMGQEVILRCVPISNHLYFYWYRQILGQKVEFLVSFYNNEISEKSEIFDDQFSVERPDGSNFTLKIRSTKLEDSAMYFCAISQEGSGYTFGSGTRLTVV.